The clone carrying this T cell receptor (beta chain) was detected once. Its antigen is as yet unknown. The data stem from a study of early stage breast cancer tumors. The V gene end was trimmed by 4 bases and the J gene end by 4 bases; junction bases not matched to a gene: 8. The CDR3 sequence is 15 residues long. Germline values: CDR1 MNHEY, CDR2 SMNVEV (reference sequence). Study outcomes and limitations: Chain pairing and CD4, CD8 or FOXP3 expression were not captured.

This table comes from immunoSEQ multiplex PCR, and its TCRdb copy is limited to in-frame clones, with some not included. The sample holds 5,000 to 5,500 clones, 65% to 80% seen once. The clonotype comes from a person between 55 and 70 years old with breast cancer. The chain combines TRBV27 with TRBJ1-2; TRBD1 matches at 8 bases. Sequencing was performed on breast tumor tissue. CDR3: CASSSRTGLFYGYTF. CDR3 coding DNA: TGTGCCAGCAGTTCCCGGACAGGGTTGTTCTATGGCTACACCTTC.